This T cell receptor beta chain was recovered during a study of cytomegalovirus exposure and HLA in healthy donors. In the study overall: Per a later analysis, the roughly 690 first-cohort and 95 to 150 validation repertoires shared one platform. Findings of the study overall: It was confirmed in vitro that three of the CMV-associated chains were specific for CMV antigens.

The data were produced by immunoSEQ multiplex PCR, yet TCRdb's version contains in-frame clones alone and is incomplete. This table holds 100,000 or so clones, around nine tenths found once. V dropped 7 bases and J dropped 6; count of bases not matched to a gene: 7. Germline lookup yields CDR1 SGHVS and CDR2 FQNEAQ. The CDR3 spans 14 residues. Remarks on this clone: Its antigen is not identified.

The sequence derives from a woman aged 25 to 45 in good health and CMV-seronegative. Source material: PBMCs. The rearrangement joins TRBV7-8 to TRBJ2-2; 8 bases align to TRBD1. The chain's CDR3 is CASTTTGAPGELFF. The CDR3 nucleotides read TGTGCCAGCACCACGACAGGGGCTCCCGGGGAGCTGTTTTTT.